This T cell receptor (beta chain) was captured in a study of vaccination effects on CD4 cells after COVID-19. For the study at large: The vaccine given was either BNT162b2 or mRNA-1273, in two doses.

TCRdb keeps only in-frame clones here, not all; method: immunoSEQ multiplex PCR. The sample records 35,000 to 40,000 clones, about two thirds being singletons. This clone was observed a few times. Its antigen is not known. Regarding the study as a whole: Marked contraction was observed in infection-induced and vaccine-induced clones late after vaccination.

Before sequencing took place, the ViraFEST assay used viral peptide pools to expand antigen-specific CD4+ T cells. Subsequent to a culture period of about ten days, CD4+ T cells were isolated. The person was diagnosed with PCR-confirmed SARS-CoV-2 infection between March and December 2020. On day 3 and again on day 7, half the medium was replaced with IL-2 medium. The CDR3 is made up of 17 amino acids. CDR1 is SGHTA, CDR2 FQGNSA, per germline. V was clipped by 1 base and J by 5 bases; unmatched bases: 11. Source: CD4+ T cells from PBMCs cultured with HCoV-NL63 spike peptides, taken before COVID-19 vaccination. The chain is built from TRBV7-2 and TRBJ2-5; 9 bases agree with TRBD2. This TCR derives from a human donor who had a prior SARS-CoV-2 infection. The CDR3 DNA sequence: TGTGCCAGCAGCTTAGTGGGTGGGGCGGGAGGGACGGAGACCCAGTACTTC. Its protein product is CASSLVGGAGGTETQYF.